This record looks at one T cell receptor beta chain sequence and its context. The target antigen is unknown. These data originate in a study of shared clonotypes between healthy human individuals. Study context: Each donor contributed plates that comprised three CD4 naive, three CD4 memory, two CD8 naive and one CD8 memory. Study observations and caveats: Relative to memory subsets, naive subsets generally showed larger estimated richness. Blood alone was sampled, and tissue repertoires likely differ.

This CDR3 is built from 13 residues. V lost 8 bases and J lost 4; bases outside the gene matches: 5. Germline V gene data show CDR1 as LNHDA and CDR2 as SQIVND (reference sequence). Using immunoSEQ multiplex PCR, the repertoire was profiled, and TCRdb retains in-frame clones only, with some absent. This table has 640,000 or so clones, approximately 75% appearing once. The specimen was memory CD4+ T cells sorted from blood. The subset was: CD45RA-negative fraction. The clonotype comes from a woman younger than 45 in good health. The rearrangement uses TRBV19 and TRBJ1-5; 7 bases agree with TRBD1. The CDR3 nucleotides read TGTGCCAGTGCAGGGACAGCTAATCAGCCCCAGCATTTT. Amino acid sequence: CASAGTANQPQHF.